A selection of T cell receptor beta chains follows, all from one sample in a study of OX40 agonist ivuxolimab in advanced cancers. This table comes from immunoSEQ multiplex PCR, and its TCRdb copy is limited to in-frame clones, with some not included. The sample lists roughly 48,000 clones, 70% to 85% occurring once. Specimen: CD4+ or CD8+ T cells sorted from blood, collected in a trial of the OX40 agonist ivuxolimab. The receptors here all came from an adult with an advanced solid tumor such as melanoma, head and neck, liver or kidney cancer. Each CDR3 is given with its conserved first and last residue. The order of the fields is CDR3 length, V gene, D gene, clone size, J gene, CDR3 DNA, CDR3 protein. The D gene is left open where the match is weak. Some rows mark clone size as missing; the rest say once, few, many or name a class of expanded clone.

14,TRBV29-1,NA,once,TRBJ2-2,TGCAGCGTTGATGGTCTCGCGAACACCGGGGAGCTGTTTTTT,CSVDGLANTGELFF
13,TRBV7-9,TRBD1,few,TRBJ1-2,TGTGCCAGCAGCTCCCGGGACAGGGATGGCTACACCTTC,CASSSRDRDGYTF
14,TRBV29-1,NA,once,TRBJ1-2,TGCAGCGTTGACGCCCAGGAACGGGTCTATGGCTACACCTTC,CSVDAQERVYGYTF
15,TRBV7-2,TRBD2,NA,TRBJ2-5,TGTGCCAGCAGCTTAATCGGACTAGCGGGAGAGACCCAGTACTTC,CASSLIGLAGETQYF
16,TRBV7-3,TRBD2,NA,TRBJ2-3,TGTGCCAGCAGCCGTACTAGCGGGAGGGCCGGGGATACGCAGTATTTT,CASSRTSGRAGDTQYF
15,TRBV27,NA,once,TRBJ2-7,TGTGCCAGCGCATCTTTAAGGGGGTCCTCCTACGAGCAGTACTTC,CASASLRGSSYEQYF
15,TRBV11-3,NA,once,TRBJ1-5,TGTGCCAGCAGCTTAGAGGCTTGGGGCAATCAGCCCCAGCATTTT,CASSLEAWGNQPQHF
17,TRBV5-6,NA,NA,TRBJ2-5,TGTGCCAGCAGCTTGGGATCGGTGGGAGAGCGGTTGGAGACCCAGTACTTC,CASSLGSVGERLETQYF
18,TRBV7-8,NA,NA,TRBJ2-6,TGTGCCAGCAGCCTCCGAGGAGCCCGAAGCTCTGGGGCCAACGTCCTGACTTTC,CASSLRGARSSGANVLTF
10,TRBV7-9,NA,NA,TRBJ2-1,TGTGCCAGCGGGAGTAATGAGCAGTTCTTC,CASGSNEQFF
15,TRBV5-5,NA,NA,TRBJ1-2,TGTGCCAGCAGCTTGGCCTCGGGTAACAACTATGGCTACACCTTC,CASSLASGNNYGYTF
16,TRBV10-3,NA,NA,TRBJ1-5,TGTGCCATCAGTGTCCGGGACCTTGCCGGGGGACAGCCCCAGCATTTT,CAISVRDLAGGQPQHF
14,TRBV10-3,NA,NA,TRBJ1-6,TGTGCCATCAGTGAGTACAGCAATAATTCACCCCTCCACTTT,CAISEYSNNSPLHF
12,TRBV6-1,NA,NA,TRBJ2-7,TGCGCCAGTTCCGACTGGATCTACGAGCAGTACTTC,CASSDWIYEQYF
15,TRBV5-6,NA,NA,TRBJ2-7,TGTGCCAGCAGCTCCCCACCGGGACTCCTCTACGAGCAGTACTTC,CASSSPPGLLYEQYF
13,TRBV18,NA,NA,TRBJ1-5,TGTGCCAGCTCACCGAGGTGGGATCAGCCCCAGCATTTT,CASSPRWDQPQHF
14,TRBV5-1,TRBD1,NA,TRBJ1-5,TGCGCCAGCAGCCCGGACAGGTTCAATCAGCCCCAGCATTTT,CASSPDRFNQPQHF
14,TRBV18,TRBD2,NA,TRBJ2-5,TGTGCCAGCTCACCTCCGGGACTAGTAGAGACCCAGTACTTC,CASSPPGLVETQYF
13,TRBV7-3,NA,NA,TRBJ1-1,TGTGCCAGCAGCTTAACCCGTAGCACTGAAGCTTTCTTT,CASSLTRSTEAFF
14,TRBV5-6,NA,NA,TRBJ2-4,TGTGCCAGCAGCATCCTAGTAGCCAAAAACATTCAGTACTTC,CASSILVAKNIQYF
12,TRBV30,NA,NA,TRBJ2-2,TGTGCCTGGACTAGAGACGCCGGGGAGCTGTTTTTT,CAWTRDAGELFF
11,TRBV29-1,NA,NA,TRBJ2-7,TGCAGCCTTCACCCAATCTACGAGCAGTACTTC,CSLHPIYEQYF
13,TRBV6-5,NA,NA,TRBJ2-1,TGTGCCAGCAGTTACTCGGGGGCAGGGTTTCGGTTCTTC,CASSYSGAGFRFF
14,TRBV5-5,NA,few,TRBJ1-5,TGTGCCAGCAGCTTTACAGATAGCAATCAGCCCCAGCATTTT,CASSFTDSNQPQHF
13,TRBV19,NA,NA,TRBJ2-3,TGTGCCAGTACCTATGCGGCTACAGATACGCAGTATTTT,CASTYAATDTQYF
13,TRBV28,TRBD1,NA,TRBJ1-2,TGTGCCAGCAGCTCCCCAGGACAGGAGGGCTACACCTTC,CASSSPGQEGYTF
18,TRBV4-2,TRBD2,NA,TRBJ2-5,TGTGCCAGCAGCCAAGAACTAGCGGGGGGGCCGAAGAGTGAGACCCAGTACTTC,CASSQELAGGPKSETQYF